The 18 T cell receptor beta chains in this list originate from one sample, sequenced in a study of shared clonotypes between healthy human individuals. Only in-frame clones appear in the TCRdb table, and some are missing; sequencing was by immunoSEQ multiplex PCR. The top ten hold approximately 1.5% of the sample, which has about 1 million clones, around 74% seen once. Sequenced sample: memory CD4+ T cells sorted from blood. Subset here: CD45RA-negative fraction. The receptors were sampled from a man aged 18 to 30 in good health.

About this clone: Other DNA variants within this sample encode the same CDR3. The rearrangement joins TRBV9 to TRBJ1-5; 8 nucleotides match TRBD1. Germline V gives CDR1 SGDLS, CDR2 YYNGEE. The CDR3 is made up of 15 amino acids. V gave up 3 bases and J gave up 3 bases; unmatched junction bases: 5. As DNA, the CDR3 is TGTGCCAGCAGCGGAGGGACAGGTATCAATCAGCCCCAGCATTTT. This sequence encodes CASSGGTGINQPQHF.

V is TRBV5-1 and J is TRBJ1-2, with 7 positions matching TRBD1. Trimming at V came to 0 bases and at J to 4 bases, leaving 3 bases not matched to a gene. The germline V gene encodes CDR1 SGHRS and CDR2 YFSETQ. The CDR3 has 14 residues. CDR3 in amino acids: CASSLEGQTYGYTF. CDR3 nucleotide sequence: TGCGCCAGCAGCTTGGAGGGACAGACCTATGGCTACACCTTC.

Note on this clone: Different DNA sequences within this sample yield the same CDR3. The chain uses TRBV5-1 and TRBJ2-1; 14 bases fit TRBD2. Per the germline V gene, CDR1 is SGHRS and CDR2 is YFSETQ. The CDR3 totals 16 residues. After removal of 4 bases from V and 4 bases from J, the junction contained 4 bases not matched to a gene. CDR3 residues: CASSRTSGGSYNEQFF. DNA of the CDR3: TGCGCCAGCAGCAGGACTAGCGGGGGGTCTTACAATGAGCAGTTCTTC.

The chain has TRBV29-1 and TRBJ2-7; D is unresolved. This CDR3 spans 12 amino acids. Trimming removed 3 bases from V and 0 bases from J, with 6 bases in between. Germline V gives CDR1 SQVTM, CDR2 ANQGSEA. The CDR3 here is CSVEVDSYEQYF. CDR3 in DNA: TGCAGCGTTGAGGTGGACTCCTACGAGCAGTACTTC.

The J gene is TRBJ2-5, the V gene TRBV7-3; D is possibly TRBD2 (5 bases). Per the germline V gene, CDR1 is SGHTA and CDR2 is FQGTGA. Trimming removed 5 bases at V and 4 bases at J, with 14 bases between. The CDR3 length is 14 residues. The CDR3: CASSPTGKGETQYF. The CDR3 DNA is TGTGCCAGCAGCCCAACCGGGAAGGGAGAGACCCAGTACTTC.

V gene TRBV7-9 combines with J gene TRBJ2-6; 7 bases are shared with TRBD2. The CDR3 has 17 amino acids. The germline CDR1 and CDR2 sequences are SEHNR and FQNEAQ (reference sequence). Trimming removed 3 bases from V and 2 bases from J; junction bases left unmatched: 7. CDR3 coding DNA: TGTGCCAGCAGCTTCTACGGGGGGACGACTGGGGCCAACGTCCTGACTTTC. This sequence encodes CASSFYGGTTGANVLTF.

The chain is built from TRBV7-2 and TRBJ2-2; D is perhaps TRBD2 (6 bases). V was shortened by 7 bases and J by 0 bases, with 12 bases between the two germline ends. The germline V gene has CDR1 SGHTA and CDR2 FQGNSA. The CDR3 is 15 residues long. The CDR3 protein is CASTLQRANTGELFF. Here the CDR3 DNA reads TGTGCCAGCACCCTCCAGCGGGCGAACACCGGGGAGCTGTTTTTT.

The chain carries TRBV5-4 and TRBJ1-3; D is ambiguous. CDR1 SGHNT and CDR2 YYREEE come from the germline V gene (reference sequence). The CDR3 is made up of 16 amino acids. Trimming shortened V by 0 bases and J by 0 bases, and 10 bases separated the two germline ends. In DNA, the CDR3 is TGTGCCAGCAGCTTGGAACAGACAAGCTCTGGAAACACCATATATTTT. This encodes CASSLEQTSSGNTIYF.

V and J are TRBV6-1 and TRBJ1-2, with 7 positions matching TRBD1. CDR1 MNHNS and CDR2 SASEGT come from the germline V gene. V shed 0 bases and J 4 bases; nucleotides not matched to a gene: 8. The CDR3 runs 16 residues. As DNA, the CDR3 is TGTGCCAGCAGTGAAGCCCCGGGACAGAGTTTCTATGGCTACACCTTC. Translated, it gives CASSEAPGQSFYGYTF.

This rearrangement joins TRBV7-2 to TRBJ2-2; D is ambiguous. The V end was cut by 2 bases, the J end by 7 bases, with 11 bases between. Germline V gene lookup returns CDR1 SGHTA and CDR2 FQGNSA. This CDR3 contains 14 residues. The CDR3 DNA reads TGTGCCAGCAGCTTACGTCGCTCGGGCGGGGAGCTGTTTTTT. Its translation is CASSLRRSGGELFF.

Turning to this clone: Additional DNA sequences in this sample encode the identical CDR3. The V gene is TRBV27, the J gene TRBJ1-2; D call uncertain. Germline V gene lookup returns CDR1 MNHEY and CDR2 SMNVEV (reference sequence). Trimming took off 2 bases at V and 2 bases at J, with 6 bases between the two ends. There are 13 residues in the CDR3. The CDR3 nucleotides read TGTGCCAGCAGTTTAGCCTCCAACTATGGCTACACCTTC. This encodes CASSLASNYGYTF.

Comments on this clone: This CDR3 is also generated by other DNA sequences in the sample. The V call is TRBV27, the J call TRBJ1-1; D ambiguous. This CDR3 region has 14 residues. Germline CDR1 is MNHEY and CDR2 is SMNVEV (reference sequence). The V and J ends lost 3 bases and 0 bases respectively, with 8 bases between them. CDR3 in amino acids: CASSFRGVNTEAFF. As DNA, the CDR3 is TGTGCCAGCAGTTTTCGGGGTGTGAACACTGAAGCTTTCTTT.

CDR3 protein: CASVRDIIISGYEQYF. Written as DNA, the CDR3 is TGCGCCAGCGTCCGGGACATTATTATATCGGGGTACGAGCAGTACTTC. This chain joins TRBV10-2 and TRBJ2-7, with a weak D call TRBD1 (6 bases). V gave up 8 bases and J gave up 4 bases, with 24 bases separating them. The CDR3 sequence is 16 residues long. CDR1 and CDR2 from the germline V gene are WSHSY and SAAADI.

This clone was recorded once. CDR3 nucleotide sequence: TGTGCCAGCGGACGGACAGGTCTGAGAGGCTACACCTTC. Translating gives CASGRTGLRGYTF. The chain links TRBV25-1 to TRBJ1-2, with 7 bases matching TRBD1. The CDR3 is 13 residues long. Germline trimming cut 8 bases from V and 8 bases from J; bases unmatched to any gene: 11. Germline loops: CDR1 MGHDK, CDR2 SYGVNS.

This clone was seen only a few times. The chain recombines TRBV5-1 with TRBJ2-5, with 7 bases fitting TRBD1. J gave up 4 bases and V 4 bases, and 7 bases lay outside the gene matches. The CDR3 runs to 14 residues. CDR1 and CDR2 from the germline V gene are SGHRS and YFSETQ. The CDR3 region has the DNA TGCGCCAGCAGCAATTCAGGGGGAATAGAGACCCAGTACTTC. Translation gives CASSNSGGIETQYF.

The chain links TRBV28 to TRBJ2-3; weak D call: TRBD2 (6 bases). The CDR3 is made up of 14 amino acids. V was clipped by 7 bases and J by 4 bases, with 15 bases between them. Germline V lookup: CDR1 MDHEN, CDR2 SYDVKM. DNA for the CDR3: TGTGCCAGCATGTCTAGCCGGGGGTCAGATACGCAGTATTTT. Its translation: CASMSSRGSDTQYF. The entire variable domain, with the rest obtained from reference TRBV28 and TRBJ2-3, is as follows: DVKVTQSSRYLVKRTGEKVFLECVQDMDHENMFWYRQDPGLGLRLIYFSYDVKMKEKGDIPEGYSVSREKKERFSLILESASTNQTSMYLCASMSSRGSDTQYFGPGTRLTVL.

This chain uses TRBV10-3 with TRBJ1-2; D is unresolved. V was shortened by 6 bases and J by 4 bases, with 18 bases between the two germline ends. CDR3 length: 15 amino acids. CDR1 and CDR2 (germline): ENHRY, SYGVKD. The CDR3 is CAIREAPSGSYGYTF. CDR3 DNA: TGTGCCATCAGAGAAGCCCCCTCGGGGTCCTATGGCTACACCTTC.

A word on this clone: Other DNA sequences in the sample encode the same CDR3. Written as DNA, the CDR3 is TGTGCCAGCAGCCAAGACAGTTATCCCCAAGAGACCCAGTACTTC. Amino acid sequence: CASSQDSYPQETQYF. V is TRBV7-9 and J is TRBJ2-5, with D possibly matching TRBD1 (5 bases). The V end lost 5 bases, the J end lost 1 base, and 14 bases lay between the germline ends. CDR1 and CDR2 (germline): SEHNR, FQNEAQ (reference sequence). The CDR3 is made up of 15 amino acids.